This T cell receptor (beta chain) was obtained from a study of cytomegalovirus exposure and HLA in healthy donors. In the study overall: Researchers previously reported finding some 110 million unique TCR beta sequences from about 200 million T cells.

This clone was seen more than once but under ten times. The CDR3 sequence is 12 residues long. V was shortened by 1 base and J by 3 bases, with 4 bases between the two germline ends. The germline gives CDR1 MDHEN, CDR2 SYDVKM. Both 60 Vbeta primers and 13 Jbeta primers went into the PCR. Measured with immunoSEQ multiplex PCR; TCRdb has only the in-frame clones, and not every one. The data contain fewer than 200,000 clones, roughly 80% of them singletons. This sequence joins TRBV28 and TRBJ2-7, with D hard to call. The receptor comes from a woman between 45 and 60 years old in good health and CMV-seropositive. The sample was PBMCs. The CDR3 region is CASSLSLYEQYF. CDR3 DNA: TGTGCCAGCAGTTTATCCCTCTACGAGCAGTACTTC.